This T cell receptor beta chain was identified during a study of beta chain features in type 1 diabetes. Trimming cost V 2 bases and J 2 bases; bases outside gene matches: 1. The CDR3 has 14 amino acids. The germline gives CDR1 SGHRS, CDR2 YFSETQ. A few counts support this clone. No antigen is known for it. Markers CD45RO/CCR7/CD25/CD127/CD95/CD27 served to sort CD4+ naive, central memory, regulatory and stem cell-like memory cells. What was sequenced were expressed TCRB transcripts, since all of the isolated RNA had been reverse transcribed. Data came from immunoSEQ multiplex PCR; TCRdb stores just in-frame clones and leaves some out. The top ten hold roughly 0.04% of the sample, which has over 650,000 clones, over 12% seen once. Whole-study findings and limits: Moderate yet significant TCRB CDR3 shortening was seen in Type 1 diabetes patients in all four CD4+ subsets.

This TCR came from a young man with type 1 diabetes. This sequence joins TRBV5-1 and TRBJ2-5; 9 bases align to TRBD2. Sequenced: naive CD4+ T cells from blood. CDR3 sequence: CASSFAGGQETQYF. In DNA form, the CDR3 reads TGCGCCAGCAGCTTCGCGGGGGGGCAAGAGACCCAGTACTTC.